Shown below are 2 T cell receptor beta chains from a single sample sequenced in a study of CD8 T cells in ankylosing spondylitis. TCRdb re-derived calls from the 5' RACE reads in MiXCR, one entry per CDR3 protein. This repertoire shows 290,000 or so distinct CDR3 sequences, less than 25% found once; its top ten account for around 3.2%. The sample taken for sequencing was blood, either unsorted or a sorted T cell fraction (not recorded which). All receptors come from a female donor with ankylosing spondylitis or in good health (not recorded which).

The CDR3 region is CAAGDRGIDNEQFF. CDR3 bases: TGTGCCGCCGGGGACAGGGGCATTGACAATGAGCAGTTCTTC. This chain links TRBV10-3 with TRBJ2-1, with 10 positions matching TRBD1. Trimming took 11 bases from V and 5 from J; bases not matched to a gene: 9. CDR1 is ENHRY, CDR2 SYGVKD, per germline. The CDR3 length is 14 residues.

The chain is built from TRBV6-1 and TRBJ2-4; TRBD1 agrees at 10 bases. The trim removed 4 bases at V and 7 bases at J, leaving 4 bases unmatched. This CDR3 spans 14 amino acids. Germline V CDR1 and CDR2: MNHNS, SASEGT. CDR3 sequence reads: CASSGDRGFNIQYF. For the CDR3, the DNA is TGTGCCAGCAGTGGGGACAGGGGATTCAACATTCAGTACTTC.